The following is a T cell receptor (beta chain) sequence with its context. Antigen: not known. This CDR3 spans 16 amino acids. Germline CDR1 reads SEHNR; CDR2 reads FQNEAQ (reference sequence). V lost 1 base and J lost 3; bases outside the gene matches: 6. TCR beta CDR3 regions were amplified from RNA. Primed by the HTBI set, a first-round RT-PCR was run on the TCR CDR3. One entry per CDR3 protein, called by TCRdb with MiXCR from the multiplex PCR reads. The table lists about 560,000 distinct CDR3 sequences, roughly 50% of them singletons, with approximately 8.2% in the top ten. These data are taken from a study of T cells in Graves' hyperthyroidism and ophthalmopathy. Whole-study findings and limits: Researchers found most expanded thyroid clonotypes above 0.001 in blood as well.

Diagnostic decisions used clinical symptoms, serum thyroxine and TRAb, thyroid ultrasound and orbital computed tomography. The source of this sequence is a woman between 18 and 29 years old with Graves' hyperthyroidism. The rearrangement uses TRBV7-9 and TRBJ1-2, with 9 bases aligning to TRBD1. The sequenced material came from peripheral blood or thyroid tissue (not recorded which). The CDR3 nucleotides read TGTGCCAGCAGCTTAGAGTTGGGACAGGGTGACTATGGCTACACCTTC. This translates into CASSLELGQGDYGYTF. Using reference TRBV7-9 and TRBJ1-2 for the parts outside the CDR3, the full variable domain is DTGVSQNPRHKITKRGQNVTFRCDPISEHNRLYWYRQTLGQGPEFLTYFQNEAQLEKSRLLSDRFSAERPKGSFSTLEIQRTEQGDSAMYLCASSLELGQGDYGYTFGSGTRLTVV.